Described below is a single T cell receptor (beta chain) sequence and its context. As yet, its antigen is unknown. The CDR3 totals 15 residues. Germline-derived CDR1 and CDR2 are GTSNPN and SVGIG (reference sequence). Deletions cut 2 bases from V and 2 bases from J, with 15 bases between. Sequencing used cDNA as its template, made by extracting RNA and reverse transcribing it. Sequencing was performed with immunoSEQ multiplex PCR; in TCRdb, only in-frame clones are kept and a portion is missing. Of some 200,000 clones in the sample, 58% are singletons; the top ten hold around 12%. The data derive from a study of CD8+ T cells in alopecia areata. At the level of the study: Treated patients swallowed 5 to 10 mg of oral tofacitinib twice daily. General study results and limits: Among the cells sequenced in scalp samples are also the resident alphabeta T cells of normal skin. Alopecia totalis/universalis scalp especially showed more expanded CD8+ clones than normal scalp.

Sample treatment: oral pan-JAK inhibitor, 5-10 mg twice daily. Alopecia areata patients provided lesional scalp punch biopsies and peripheral blood, both collected for the study. V usage is TRBV30 and J usage is TRBJ1-2; D remains unclear. This receptor was obtained from a human donor with alopecia areata. Sequencing was performed on CD8+ T cells sorted from blood, taken at week 24, from a patient treated with tofacitinib. The CDR3 sequence: CAWSPAWQANYGYTF. In DNA, the CDR3 is TGTGCCTGGAGTCCCGCGTGGCAGGCCAACTATGGCTACACCTTC. The full variable domain, completed using reference TRBV30 and TRBJ1-2, is SQTIHQWPATLVQPVGSPLSLECTVEGTSNPNLYWYRQAAGRGLQLLFYSVGIGQISSEVPQNLSASRPQDRQFILSSKKLLLSDSGFYLCAWSPAWQANYGYTFGSGTRLTVV.